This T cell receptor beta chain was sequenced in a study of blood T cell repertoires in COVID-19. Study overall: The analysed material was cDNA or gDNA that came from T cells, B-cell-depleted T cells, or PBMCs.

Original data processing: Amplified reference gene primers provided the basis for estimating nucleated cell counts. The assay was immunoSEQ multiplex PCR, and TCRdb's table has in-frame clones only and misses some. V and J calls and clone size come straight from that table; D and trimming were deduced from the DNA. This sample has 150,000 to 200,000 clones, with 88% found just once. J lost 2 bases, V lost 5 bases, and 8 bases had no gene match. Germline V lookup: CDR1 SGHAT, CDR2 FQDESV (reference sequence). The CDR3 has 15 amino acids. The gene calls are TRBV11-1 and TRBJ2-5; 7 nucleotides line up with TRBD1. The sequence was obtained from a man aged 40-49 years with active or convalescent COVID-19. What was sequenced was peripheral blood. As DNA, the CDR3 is TGTGCCAGCAGCACCCGACTGGGACAGCAAGAGACCCAGTACTTC. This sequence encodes CASSTRLGQQETQYF.